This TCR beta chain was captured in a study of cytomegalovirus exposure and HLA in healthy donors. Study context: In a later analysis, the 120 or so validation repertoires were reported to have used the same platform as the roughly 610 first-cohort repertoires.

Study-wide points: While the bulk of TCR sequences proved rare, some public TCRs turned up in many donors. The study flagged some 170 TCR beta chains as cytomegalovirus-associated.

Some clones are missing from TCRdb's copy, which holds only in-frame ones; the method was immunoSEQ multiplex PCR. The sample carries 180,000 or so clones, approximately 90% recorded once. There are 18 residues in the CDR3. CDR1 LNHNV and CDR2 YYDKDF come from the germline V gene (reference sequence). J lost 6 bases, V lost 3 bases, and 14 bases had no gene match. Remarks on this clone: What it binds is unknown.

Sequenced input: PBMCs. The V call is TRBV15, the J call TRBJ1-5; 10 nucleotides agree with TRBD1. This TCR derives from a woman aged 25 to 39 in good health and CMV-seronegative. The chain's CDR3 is CATSSGTGVGGYGQPQHF. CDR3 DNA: TGTGCCACCAGCAGTGGGACAGGGGTTGGGGGATATGGTCAGCCCCAGCATTTT.